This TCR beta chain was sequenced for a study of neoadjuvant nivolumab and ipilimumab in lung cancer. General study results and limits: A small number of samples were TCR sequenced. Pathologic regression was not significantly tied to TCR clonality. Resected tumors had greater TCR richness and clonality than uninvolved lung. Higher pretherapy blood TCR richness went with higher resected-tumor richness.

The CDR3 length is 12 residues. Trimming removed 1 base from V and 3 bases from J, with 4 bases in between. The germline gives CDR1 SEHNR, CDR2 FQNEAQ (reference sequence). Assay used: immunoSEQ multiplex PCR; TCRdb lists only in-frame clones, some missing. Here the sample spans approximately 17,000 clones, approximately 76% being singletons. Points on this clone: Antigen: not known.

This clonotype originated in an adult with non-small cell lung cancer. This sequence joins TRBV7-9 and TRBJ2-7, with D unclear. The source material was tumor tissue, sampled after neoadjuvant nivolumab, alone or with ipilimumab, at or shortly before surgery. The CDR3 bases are TGTGCCAGCAGCTTAGTCGGCTACGAGCAGTACTTC. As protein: CASSLVGYEQYF.